The 18 T cell receptor beta chains below come from one sample, sequenced in a study of Tregs in tolerant kidney transplant recipients. The protocol was immunoSEQ multiplex PCR, while the TCRdb copy is restricted to in-frame clones and leaves out a portion. The sample yields roughly 69,000 clones, roughly nine tenths seen once. The material was CD4+ T cells from blood, obtained before the transplant. These receptors all come from a human donor who received a combined kidney and bone marrow transplant.

The chain combines TRBV27 with TRBJ1-2; D may be TRBD1 (5 bases). Per the germline V gene, CDR1 is MNHEY and CDR2 is SMNVEV (reference sequence). The CDR3 extends over 14 amino acids. V was trimmed by 4 bases and J by 3 bases, leaving 12 bases between them. In DNA, the CDR3 is TGTGCCAGCAGTTCAGTAGGGGTGGACTATGGCTACACCTTC. This encodes CASSSVGVDYGYTF.

CDR3 nucleotides: TGTGCCAGCAGCCAGGAATTCCTAGCGGGAGTTGACGAGCAGTACTTC. Protein product: CASSQEFLAGVDEQYF. The J gene is TRBJ2-7, the V gene TRBV4-2; 10 bases fit TRBD2. V shed 3 bases and J 5 bases; nucleotides not matched to a gene: 10. Germline V gene lookup returns CDR1 LGHNA and CDR2 YNFKEQ. This CDR3 contains 16 residues.

The chain combines TRBV28 with TRBJ2-2; 11 bases fit TRBD2. Germline CDR1 reads MDHEN; CDR2 reads SYDVKM. V lost 6 bases to trimming and J lost 7 bases; unmatched junction nucleotides: 7. There are 15 residues in the CDR3. The CDR3 DNA follows: TGTGCCAGCAGACCTAGCGGGAGGAGGGGCGGGGAGCTGTTTTTT. Amino acid sequence: CASRPSGRRGGELFF.

V gene TRBV7-3 combines with J gene TRBJ2-3; 14 bases fit TRBD2. The CDR3 is 18 residues long. The V gene's germline CDR1 is SGHTA and CDR2 FQGTGA. Trimming took 1 base from V and 4 from J; bases not matched to a gene: 7. The chain's CDR3 is CASSLMTSGRASADTQYF. CDR3 DNA sequence: TGTGCCAGCAGCTTAATGACTAGCGGGAGGGCCTCGGCAGATACGCAGTATTTT.

This clone was picked up one time. The chain links TRBV28 to TRBJ2-1; 9 bases map to TRBD1. CDR3 length: 14 residues. Germline V gene lookup returns CDR1 MDHEN and CDR2 SYDVKM. The V gene end was trimmed by 10 bases and the J gene end by 4 bases; junction bases not matched to a gene: 8. CDR3 region: CATTRDRAYNEQFF. In DNA form, the CDR3 reads TGTGCCACCACCAGGGACAGGGCGTACAATGAGCAGTTCTTC.

The V gene is TRBV29-1, the J gene TRBJ1-2, with D possibly being TRBD1 (6 bases). Trimming pared 3 bases from V and 6 bases from J, leaving 11 bases between. Germline V gives CDR1 SQVTM, CDR2 ANQGSEA. This CDR3 has 12 residues. The CDR3 reads CSVEDRRNGYTF. CDR3 DNA sequence: TGCAGCGTTGAGGACAGAAGAAATGGCTACACCTTC.

This chain uses TRBV5-1 with TRBJ1-2; 10 bases line up with TRBD1. V lost 0 bases to trimming and J lost 5 bases; unmatched junction nucleotides: 4. CDR3 size: 15 residues. CDR1 and CDR2 from the germline V gene are SGHRS and YFSETQ. CDR3 amino acids: CASSLAGQGLYGYTF. CDR3 in DNA: TGCGCCAGCAGCTTGGCGGGACAGGGGCTTTATGGCTACACCTTC.

This chain connects TRBV5-1 to TRBJ2-7; 8 nucleotides align to TRBD2. The CDR3 consists of 16 residues. J gave up 0 bases and V 2 bases, and 7 bases lay outside the gene matches. CDR1 and CDR2 from the germline V gene are SGHRS and YFSETQ. The CDR3 loop reads CASSFQLAESSYEQYF. CDR3 DNA sequence: TGCGCCAGCAGCTTCCAACTAGCGGAGAGCTCCTACGAGCAGTACTTC. Variable domain in full (rest from reference TRBV5-1 and TRBJ2-7): KAGVTQTPRYLIKTRGQQVTLSCSPISGHRSVSWYQQTPGQGLQFLFEYFSETQRNKGNFPGRFSGRQFSNSRSEMNVSTLELGDSALYLCASSFQLAESSYEQYFGPGTRLTVT.

The chain combines TRBV7-8 with TRBJ1-5, with a weak D call TRBD1 (5 bases). The CDR3 sequence is 14 residues long. V was shortened by 3 bases and J by 4 bases, with 10 bases between the two germline ends. From germline, CDR1 is SGHVS and CDR2 FQNEAQ. Here the CDR3 DNA reads TGTGCCAGCAGCTTCGACAGAAAGAATCAGCCCCAGCATTTT. Translation gives CASSFDRKNQPQHF. The whole variable domain, filled in from reference TRBV7-8 and TRBJ1-5, reads GAGVSQSPRYKVAKRGQDVALRCDPISGHVSLFWYQQALGQGPEFLTYFQNEAQLDKSGLPSDRFFAERPEGSVSTLKIQRTQQEDSAVYLCASSFDRKNQPQHFGDGTRLSIL.

The chain joins TRBV30 to TRBJ2-7, with TRBD1 matching 7 bases. J lost 2 bases, V lost 4 bases, and 5 bases had no gene match. This CDR3 has 13 residues. Germline values: CDR1 GTSNPN, CDR2 SVGIG (reference sequence). Here the CDR3 DNA reads TGTGCCTGGACGGGACAGCCCACCTACGAGCAGTACTTC. It translates to CAWTGQPTYEQYF.

This clone turned up a few times. The CDR3 nucleotides read TGTGCCAGCAGCTTAACTTGGACTACGAATGAGCAGTTCTTC. Translating it yields CASSLTWTTNEQFF. The chain couples TRBV7-3 to TRBJ2-1; a possible D gene is TRBD2 (6 bases). The germline gives CDR1 SGHTA, CDR2 FQGTGA. The CDR3 length is 14 residues. Trimming pared 0 bases from V and 7 bases from J, leaving 10 bases between.

A single count supports this clone. The chain links TRBV29-1 to TRBJ2-5; 9 nucleotides agree with TRBD1. The CDR3 is 13 residues long. V trimming: 5 bases; J trimming: 3 bases; junction bases outside the gene matches: 4. Germline CDR1 is SQVTM and CDR2 is ANQGSEA. CDR3 sequence reads: CSVTGGAKETQYF. As DNA, the CDR3 is TGCAGCGTTACAGGGGGCGCGAAAGAGACCCAGTACTTC.

The chain is built from TRBV27 and TRBJ2-1; TRBD1 might be the D (6 bases). The length of the CDR3 is 16 residues. V gave up 5 bases and J gave up 6 bases, with 20 bases separating them. Germline CDR1 is MNHEY and CDR2 is SMNVEV (reference sequence). The CDR3 DNA sequence: TGTGCCAGCAGTCCCGAGAGGGGGTCGAGGGGCAATGAGCAGTTCTTC. It translates to CASSPERGSRGNEQFF.

J is TRBJ2-5 and V is TRBV7-2; TRBD1 aligns across 9 bases. J was trimmed by 7 bases and V by 1 base; bases with no gene match: 1. There are 13 residues in the CDR3. Germline V lookup: CDR1 SGHTA, CDR2 FQGNSA. CDR3 nucleotide sequence: TGTGCCAGCAGCTTAGGACAGGGGGGGACCCAGTACTTC. This codes for CASSLGQGGTQYF.

The J gene is TRBJ2-2, the V gene TRBV2; no clear D. Looked up from germline, CDR1 is SNHLY and CDR2 is FYNNEI. The CDR3 consists of 16 residues. With 2 bases removed from V and 1 base from J, the gap between germline ends came to 11 bases. CDR3 DNA sequence: TGTGCCAGCAGTGAACTGGGCGCCGTGAACACCGGGGAGCTGTTTTTT. Its protein is CASSELGAVNTGELFF.

The gene calls are TRBV5-1 and TRBJ2-1, with TRBD1 matching 10 bases. This CDR3 contains 15 residues. Germline values: CDR1 SGHRS, CDR2 YFSETQ. Losses at the gene ends were 3 bases for V and 3 bases for J; bases not matched to a gene: 3. The CDR3 DNA is TGCGCCAGCAGCTACCGGGACAGGGGCTACAATGAGCAGTTCTTC. This encodes CASSYRDRGYNEQFF.

J is TRBJ2-1 and V is TRBV30, with TRBD2 as a possible D gene (5 bases). Germline CDR1 is GTSNPN and CDR2 is SVGIG (reference sequence). The V end was cut by 0 bases, the J end by 12 bases, with 21 bases between. The CDR3 loop spans 15 amino acids. CDR3 region: CAWSVLTGSVGRQFF. Here the CDR3 DNA reads TGTGCCTGGAGTGTACTGACGGGGTCCGTGGGGAGGCAGTTCTTC.

This sequence joins TRBV11-2 and TRBJ2-5, with unresolved D. In germline, CDR1 is SGHAT, CDR2 FQNNGV. V lost 1 base, J lost 5 bases, and 2 bases lay in between. The CDR3 sequence is 11 residues long. CDR3 sequence: CASSLAETQYF. DNA of the CDR3: TGTGCCAGCAGCTTAGCTGAGACCCAGTACTTC.